Included here is one T cell receptor (beta chain) sequence, with context. Its antigen is unidentified. The sample is drawn from a study of cytomegalovirus exposure and HLA in healthy donors. Whole-study results and caveats: A later analysis reportedly found fewer N-insertions in an Asian-associated ancestry cluster than the approximately 730-donor mean. A later analysis showed that HLA-associated TCR beta chains had undergone more clonal expansion than equally common others.

Primers included in the PCR were 60 Vbeta and 13 Jbeta primers. TCRdb's copy holds only in-frame clones and misses some; the assay was immunoSEQ multiplex PCR. Among around 170,000 clones listed, approximately 85% were seen once. Germline-derived CDR1 and CDR2 are SGHRS and YFSETQ. The CDR3 runs to 15 residues. V was cut by 4 bases and J by 4 bases, with 15 bases left in between. The J gene is TRBJ1-5, the V gene TRBV5-1; D is perhaps TRBD1 (6 bases). The sequence derives from a woman younger than 35 in good health and CMV-seronegative. The sequencing sample was made of PBMCs. Here the CDR3 reads CASSRKGESNQPQHF. CDR3 in DNA: TGCGCCAGCAGCAGGAAGGGGGAATCGAATCAGCCCCAGCATTTT.